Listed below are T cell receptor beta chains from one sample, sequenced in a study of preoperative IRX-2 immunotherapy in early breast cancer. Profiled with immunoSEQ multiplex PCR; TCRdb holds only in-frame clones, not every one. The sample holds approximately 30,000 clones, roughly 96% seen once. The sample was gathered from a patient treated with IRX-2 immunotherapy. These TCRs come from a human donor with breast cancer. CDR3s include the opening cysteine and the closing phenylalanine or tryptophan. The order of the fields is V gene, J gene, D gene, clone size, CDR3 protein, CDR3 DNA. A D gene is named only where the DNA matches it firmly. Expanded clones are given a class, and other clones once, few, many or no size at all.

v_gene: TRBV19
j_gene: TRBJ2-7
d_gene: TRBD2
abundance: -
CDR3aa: CASSILSGGNYEQYF
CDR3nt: TGTGCCAGTAGTATTCTTAGCGGGGGGAACTACGAGCAGTACTTC

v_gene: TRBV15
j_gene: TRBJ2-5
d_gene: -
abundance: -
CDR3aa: CATSRVFVGFGETQYF
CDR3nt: TGTGCCACCAGCAGAGTTTTCGTGGGGTTCGGAGAGACCCAGTACTTC

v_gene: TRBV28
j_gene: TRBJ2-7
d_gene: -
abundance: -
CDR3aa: CASSPGDVAYEQYF
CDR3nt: TGTGCCAGCAGTCCAGGGGACGTGGCCTACGAGCAGTACTTC

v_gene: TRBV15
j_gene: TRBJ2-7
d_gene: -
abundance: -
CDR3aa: CATSGLERGRGEQYF
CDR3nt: TGTGCCACCAGCGGTCTAGAGAGAGGTAGAGGCGAGCAGTACTTC

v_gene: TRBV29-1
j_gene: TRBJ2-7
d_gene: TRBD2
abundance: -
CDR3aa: CSVEWGGYEQYF
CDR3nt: TGCAGCGTTGAATGGGGGGGCTACGAGCAGTACTTC

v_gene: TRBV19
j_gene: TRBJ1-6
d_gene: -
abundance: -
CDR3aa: CASSIQKGGSYNSPLHF
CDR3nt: TGTGCCAGTAGTATTCAGAAGGGGGGCTCCTATAATTCACCCCTCCACTTT

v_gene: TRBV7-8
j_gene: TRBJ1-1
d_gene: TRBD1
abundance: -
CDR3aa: CASSLALQGDYSTEAFF
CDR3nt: TGTGCCAGCAGCTTAGCCCTACAGGGGGATTATAGCACTGAAGCTTTCTTT

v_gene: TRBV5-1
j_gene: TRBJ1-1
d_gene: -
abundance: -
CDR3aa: CASSPQGRTEAFF
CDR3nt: TGCGCCAGCAGCCCCCAGGGAAGGACTGAAGCTTTCTTT

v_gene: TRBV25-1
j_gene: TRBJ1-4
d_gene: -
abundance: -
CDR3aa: CASRGGKLFF
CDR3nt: TGTGCCAGCAGGGGGGGAAAACTGTTTTTT

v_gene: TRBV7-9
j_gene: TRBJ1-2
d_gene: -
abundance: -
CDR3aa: CASSVGGMYGYTF
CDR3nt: TGTGCCAGCAGCGTCGGGGGAATGTATGGCTACACCTTC

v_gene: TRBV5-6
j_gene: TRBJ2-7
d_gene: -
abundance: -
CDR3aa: CASSLALGSYEQYF
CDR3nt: TGTGCCAGCAGCTTGGCCCTAGGCTCCTACGAGCAGTACTTC

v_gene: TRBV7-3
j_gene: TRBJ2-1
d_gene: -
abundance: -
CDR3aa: CASSFMGLTSYNEQFF
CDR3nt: TGTGCCAGCAGCTTTATGGGACTCACCTCCTACAATGAGCAGTTCTTC

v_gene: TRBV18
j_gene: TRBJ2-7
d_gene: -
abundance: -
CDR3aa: CASSLRDGPYEQYF
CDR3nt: TGTGCCAGCTCACTCCGGGACGGTCCCTACGAGCAGTACTTC

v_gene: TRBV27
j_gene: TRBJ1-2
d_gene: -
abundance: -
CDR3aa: CASSTGLRERGYTF
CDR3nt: TGTGCCAGCAGTACGGGACTCCGGGAACGGGGCTACACCTTC

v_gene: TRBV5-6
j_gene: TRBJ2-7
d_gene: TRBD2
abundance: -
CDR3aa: CASSEGLAGVLSYEQYF
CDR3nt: TGTGCCAGCAGCGAGGGACTAGCGGGAGTACTCTCCTACGAGCAGTACTTC

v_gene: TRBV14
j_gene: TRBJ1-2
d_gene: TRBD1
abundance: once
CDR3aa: CASSPTTGVPYGYTF
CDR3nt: TGTGCCAGCAGCCCGACTACAGGGGTTCCCTATGGCTACACCTTC

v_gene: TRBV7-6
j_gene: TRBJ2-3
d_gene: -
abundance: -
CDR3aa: CASSLLGQMTSTDTQYF
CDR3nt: TGTGCCAGCAGCTTGCTAGGACAAATGACTAGCACAGATACGCAGTATTTT

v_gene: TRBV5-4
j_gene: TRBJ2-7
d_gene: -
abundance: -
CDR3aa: CASSRRGLSSYEQYF
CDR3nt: TGTGCCAGCAGTCGGAGGGGCTTAAGCTCCTACGAGCAGTACTTC

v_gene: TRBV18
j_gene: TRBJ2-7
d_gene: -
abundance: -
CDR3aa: CASSPQGQYEQYF
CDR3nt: TGTGCCAGCTCACCACAAGGACAGTACGAGCAGTACTTC

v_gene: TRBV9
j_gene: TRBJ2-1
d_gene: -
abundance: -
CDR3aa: CASSVTVYGRGNSYNEQFF
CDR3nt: TGTGCCAGCAGCGTAACCGTATACGGGAGAGGTAACTCCTACAATGAGCAGTTCTTC

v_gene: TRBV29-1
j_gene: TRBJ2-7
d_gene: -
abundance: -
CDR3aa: CSVEDFSSNSYEQYF
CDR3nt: TGCAGCGTTGAAGATTTCTCCAGCAACTCCTACGAGCAGTACTTC

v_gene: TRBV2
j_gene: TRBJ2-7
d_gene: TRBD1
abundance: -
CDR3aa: CASSVGSGTGSYEQYF
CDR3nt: TGTGCCAGCAGTGTAGGATCCGGGACAGGGTCCTACGAGCAGTACTTC

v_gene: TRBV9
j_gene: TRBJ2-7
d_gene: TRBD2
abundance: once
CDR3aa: CASSLRGTSGGEQYF
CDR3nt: TGTGCCAGCAGTCTACGTGGGACTAGCGGGGGAGAGCAGTACTTC

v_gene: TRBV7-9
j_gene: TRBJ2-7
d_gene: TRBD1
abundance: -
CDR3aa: CASSFRDRGSYEQYF
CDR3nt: TGTGCCAGCAGCTTCCGGGACAGGGGGTCCTACGAGCAGTACTTC

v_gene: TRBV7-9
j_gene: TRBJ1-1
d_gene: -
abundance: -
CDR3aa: CASSFQGNTEAFF
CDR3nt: TGTGCCAGCAGCTTTCAGGGTAACACTGAAGCTTTCTTT

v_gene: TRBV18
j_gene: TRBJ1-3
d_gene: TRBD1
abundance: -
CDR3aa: CASSPTGGDRPSGNTIYF
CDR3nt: TGTGCCAGCTCACCTACGGGTGGGGACAGGCCCTCTGGAAACACCATATATTTT

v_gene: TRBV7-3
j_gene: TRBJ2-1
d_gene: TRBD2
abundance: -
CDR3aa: CASRREGNEQFF
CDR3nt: TGTGCCAGCAGACGGGAGGGCAATGAGCAGTTCTTC

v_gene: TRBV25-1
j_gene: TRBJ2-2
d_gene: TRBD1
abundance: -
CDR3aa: CASSEDRGPGELFF
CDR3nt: TGTGCCAGCAGTGAAGACAGGGGGCCCGGGGAGCTGTTTTTT

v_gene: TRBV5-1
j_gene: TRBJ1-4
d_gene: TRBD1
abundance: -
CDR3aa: CASRRGGGAFDEKLFF
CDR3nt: TGCGCCAGCAGAAGAGGGGGCGGGGCGTTTGATGAAAAACTGTTTTTT

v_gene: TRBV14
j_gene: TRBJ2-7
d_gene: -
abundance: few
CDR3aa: CASSQDLGLHSYEQYF
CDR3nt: TGTGCCAGCAGCCAAGATTTAGGACTTCACTCCTACGAGCAGTACTTC

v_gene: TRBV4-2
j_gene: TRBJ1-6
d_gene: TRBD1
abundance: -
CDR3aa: CASSQDRQGRWTLHF
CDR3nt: TGTGCCAGCAGCCAAGACAGACAGGGTAGGTGGACCCTCCACTTT

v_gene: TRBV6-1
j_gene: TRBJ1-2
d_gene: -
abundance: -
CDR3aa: CASSEGYRRNYGYTF
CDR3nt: TGTGCCAGCAGTGAAGGATACAGGAGGAACTATGGCTACACCTTC

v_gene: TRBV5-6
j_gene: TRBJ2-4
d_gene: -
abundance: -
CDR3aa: CASSFGLMDIQYF
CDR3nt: TGTGCCAGCAGCTTCGGTCTAATGGACATTCAGTACTTC

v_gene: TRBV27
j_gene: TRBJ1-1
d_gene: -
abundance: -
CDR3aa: CASSLGAVTEAFF
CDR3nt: TGTGCCAGCAGTTTAGGGGCGGTTACTGAAGCTTTCTTT

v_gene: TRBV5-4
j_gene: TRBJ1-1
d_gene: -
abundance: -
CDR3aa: CASSLPHLTGSPEAFF
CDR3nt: TGTGCCAGCAGCTTGCCGCACCTAACAGGGTCTCCTGAAGCTTTCTTT

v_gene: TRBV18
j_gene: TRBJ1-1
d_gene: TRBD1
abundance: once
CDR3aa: CASSQQGANTEAFF
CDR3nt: TGTGCCAGCTCTCAACAGGGGGCGAACACTGAAGCTTTCTTT

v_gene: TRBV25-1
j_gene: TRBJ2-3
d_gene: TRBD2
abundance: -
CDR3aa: CASLDLKREGDTQYF
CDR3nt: TGTGCCAGTCTCGACTTGAAGCGGGAGGGGGATACGCAGTATTTT

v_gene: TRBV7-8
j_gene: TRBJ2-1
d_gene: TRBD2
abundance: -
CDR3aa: CASSLGSGWSSYNEQFF
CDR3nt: TGTGCCAGCAGCTTGGGTAGCGGGTGGAGCTCCTACAATGAGCAGTTCTTC

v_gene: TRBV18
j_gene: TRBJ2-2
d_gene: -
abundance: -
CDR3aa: CASSPAAGTTGELFF
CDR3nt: TGTGCCAGCTCACCAGCCGCAGGGACCACCGGGGAGCTGTTTTTT

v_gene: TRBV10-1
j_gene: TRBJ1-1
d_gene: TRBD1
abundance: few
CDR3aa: CASSATGGYTEAFF
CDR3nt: TGCGCCAGCAGTGCCACAGGGGGATACACTGAAGCTTTCTTT

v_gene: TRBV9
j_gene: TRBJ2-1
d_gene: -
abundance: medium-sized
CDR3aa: CASSVEYNEQFF
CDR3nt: TGTGCCAGCAGCGTAGAGTACAATGAGCAGTTCTTC

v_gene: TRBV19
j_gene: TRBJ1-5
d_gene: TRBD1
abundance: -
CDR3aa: CASQMTGDNSQPQHF
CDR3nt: TGTGCCAGCCAAATGACAGGGGATAATAGTCAGCCCCAGCATTTT

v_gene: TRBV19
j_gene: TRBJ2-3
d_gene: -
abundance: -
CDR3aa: CASSIGGPPDTQYF
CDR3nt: TGTGCCAGTAGTATTGGAGGGCCCCCAGATACGCAGTATTTT

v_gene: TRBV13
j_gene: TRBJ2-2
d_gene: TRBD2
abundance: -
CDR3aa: CASSLLAGGTGELFF
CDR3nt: TGTGCCAGCAGCTTACTAGCGGGGGGAACCGGGGAGCTGTTTTTT

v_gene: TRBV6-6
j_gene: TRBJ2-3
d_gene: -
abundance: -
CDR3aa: CASSYIGDTQYF
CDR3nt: TGTGCCAGCAGTTACATTGGAGATACGCAGTATTTT

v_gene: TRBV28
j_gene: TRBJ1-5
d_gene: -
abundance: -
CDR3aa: CASNRDVGPQHF
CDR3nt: TGTGCCAGCAATCGCGACGTGGGGCCCCAGCATTTT